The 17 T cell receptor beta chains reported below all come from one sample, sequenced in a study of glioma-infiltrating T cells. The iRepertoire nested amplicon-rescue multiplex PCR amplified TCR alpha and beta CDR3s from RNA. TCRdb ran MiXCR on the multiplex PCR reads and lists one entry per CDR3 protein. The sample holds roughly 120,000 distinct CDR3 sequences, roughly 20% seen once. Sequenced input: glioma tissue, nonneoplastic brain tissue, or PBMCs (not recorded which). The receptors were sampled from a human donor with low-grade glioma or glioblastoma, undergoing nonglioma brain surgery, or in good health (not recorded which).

The CDR3 is CASTSPGQGVPEAFF. For the CDR3, the DNA is TGTGCCAGCACCTCACCCGGACAGGGAGTGCCTGAAGCTTTCTTT. This chain links TRBV7-9 with TRBJ1-1; TRBD1 agrees at 8 bases. From germline, CDR1 is SEHNR and CDR2 FQNEAQ (reference sequence). The CDR3 extends over 15 amino acids. The ends lost 7 bases at V and 6 bases at J; junction bases unmatched: 13.

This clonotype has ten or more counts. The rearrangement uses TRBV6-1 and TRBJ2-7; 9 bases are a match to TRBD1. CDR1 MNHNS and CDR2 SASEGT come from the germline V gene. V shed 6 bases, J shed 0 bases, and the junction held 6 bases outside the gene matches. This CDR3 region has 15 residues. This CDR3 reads CASRRRDRASYEQYF. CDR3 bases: TGTGCCAGCAGGCGCCGGGACAGGGCCTCCTACGAGCAGTACTTC.

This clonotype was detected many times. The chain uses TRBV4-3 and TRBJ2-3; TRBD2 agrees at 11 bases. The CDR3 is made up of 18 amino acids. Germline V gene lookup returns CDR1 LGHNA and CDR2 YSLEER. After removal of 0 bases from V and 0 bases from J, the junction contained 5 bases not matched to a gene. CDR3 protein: CASSQDPTSGASTDTQYF. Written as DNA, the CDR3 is TGCGCCAGCAGCCAAGACCCGACTAGCGGGGCTAGCACAGATACGCAGTATTTT.

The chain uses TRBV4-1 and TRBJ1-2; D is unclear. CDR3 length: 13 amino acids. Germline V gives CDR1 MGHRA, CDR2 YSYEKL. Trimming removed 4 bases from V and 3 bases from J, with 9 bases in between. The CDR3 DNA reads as TGCGCCAGCAGCCCCCAAGTGGACTATGGCTACACCTTC. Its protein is CASSPQVDYGYTF.

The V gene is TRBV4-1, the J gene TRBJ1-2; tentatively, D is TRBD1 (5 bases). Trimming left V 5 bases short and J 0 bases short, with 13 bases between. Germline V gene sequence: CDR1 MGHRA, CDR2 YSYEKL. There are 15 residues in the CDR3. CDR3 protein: CASSVIGVTNYGYTF. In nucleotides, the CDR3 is TGCGCCAGCAGCGTTATAGGGGTAACTAACTATGGCTACACCTTC.

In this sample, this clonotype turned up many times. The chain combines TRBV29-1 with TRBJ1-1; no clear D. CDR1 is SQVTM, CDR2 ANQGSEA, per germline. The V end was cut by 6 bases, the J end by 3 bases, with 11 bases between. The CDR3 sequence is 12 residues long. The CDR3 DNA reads TGCAGCGTCGCCTACGGTGACACTGAAGCTTTCTTT. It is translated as CSVAYGDTEAFF.

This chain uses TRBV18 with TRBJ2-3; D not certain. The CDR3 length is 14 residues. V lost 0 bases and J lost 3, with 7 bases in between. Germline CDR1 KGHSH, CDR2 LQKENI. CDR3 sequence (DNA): TGTGCCAGCTCACCACCAGGCGGTACAGATACGCAGTATTTT. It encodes CASSPPGGTDTQYF.

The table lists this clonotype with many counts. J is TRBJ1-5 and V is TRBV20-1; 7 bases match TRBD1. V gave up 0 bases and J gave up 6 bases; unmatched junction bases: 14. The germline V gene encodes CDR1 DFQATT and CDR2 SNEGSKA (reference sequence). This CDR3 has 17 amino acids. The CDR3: CSARDQAGGAHGQPQHF. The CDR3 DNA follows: TGCAGTGCTAGAGATCAGGCAGGGGGGGCACACGGTCAGCCCCAGCATTTT.

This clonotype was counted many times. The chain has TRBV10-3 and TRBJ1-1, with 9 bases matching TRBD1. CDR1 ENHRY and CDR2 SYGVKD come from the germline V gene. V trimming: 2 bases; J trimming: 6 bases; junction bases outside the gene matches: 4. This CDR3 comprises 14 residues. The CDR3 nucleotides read TGTGCCATCAGTGAGGGGGACAGGGAAGCTGAAGCTTTCTTT. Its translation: CAISEGDREAEAFF.

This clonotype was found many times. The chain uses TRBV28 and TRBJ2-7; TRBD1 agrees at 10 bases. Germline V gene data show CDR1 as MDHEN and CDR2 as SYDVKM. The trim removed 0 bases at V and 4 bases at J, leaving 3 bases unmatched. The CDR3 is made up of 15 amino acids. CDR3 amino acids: CASSLWGQGPYEQYF. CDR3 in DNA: TGTGCCAGCAGTTTATGGGGACAGGGGCCGTACGAGCAGTACTTC.

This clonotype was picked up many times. Here the CDR3 reads CASCTASTSTDTQYF. In nucleotides, the CDR3 is TGTGCCAGCTGCACAGCGAGTACTAGCACAGATACGCAGTATTTT. The chain recombines TRBV12-3 or TRBV12-4 with TRBJ2-3; D uncertain. CDR3 length: 15 residues. V was trimmed by 8 bases and J by 0 bases, leaving 15 bases between them.

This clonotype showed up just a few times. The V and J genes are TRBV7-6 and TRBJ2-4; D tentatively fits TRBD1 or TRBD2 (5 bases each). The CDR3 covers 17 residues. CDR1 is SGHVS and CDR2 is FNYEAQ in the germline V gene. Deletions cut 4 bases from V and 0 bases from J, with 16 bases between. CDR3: CASSWPGIGVAKNIQYF. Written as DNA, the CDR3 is TGTGCCAGCAGCTGGCCCGGGATAGGGGTAGCCAAAAACATTCAGTACTTC. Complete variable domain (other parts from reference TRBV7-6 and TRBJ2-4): GAGVSQSPRYKVTKRGQDVALRCDPISGHVSLYWYRQALGQGPEFLTYFNYEAQQDKSGLPNDRFSAERPEGSISTLTIQRTEQRDSAMYRCASSWPGIGVAKNIQYFGAGTRLSVL.

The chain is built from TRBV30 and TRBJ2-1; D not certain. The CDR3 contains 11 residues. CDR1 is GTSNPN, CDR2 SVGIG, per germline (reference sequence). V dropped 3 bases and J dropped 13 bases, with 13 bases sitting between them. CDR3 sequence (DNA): TGTGCCTGGAGAGGTTCAGAAAATCAGTTCTTC. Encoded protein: CAWRGSENQFF.

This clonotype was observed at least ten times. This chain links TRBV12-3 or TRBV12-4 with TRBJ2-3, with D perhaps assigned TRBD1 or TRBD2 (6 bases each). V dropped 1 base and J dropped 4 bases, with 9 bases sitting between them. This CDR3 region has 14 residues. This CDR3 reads CASSLEGEADTQYF. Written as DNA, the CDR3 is TGTGCCAGCAGTTTAGAGGGGGAGGCAGATACGCAGTATTTT.

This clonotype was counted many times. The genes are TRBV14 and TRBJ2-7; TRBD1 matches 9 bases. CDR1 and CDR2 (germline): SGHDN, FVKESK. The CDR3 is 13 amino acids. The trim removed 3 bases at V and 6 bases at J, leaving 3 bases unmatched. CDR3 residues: CASSQSTGGEQYF. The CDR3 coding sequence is TGTGCCAGCAGCCAGTCGACAGGGGGCGAGCAGTACTTC. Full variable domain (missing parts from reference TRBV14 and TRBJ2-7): EAGVTQFPSHSVIEKGQTVTLRCDPISGHDNLYWYRRVMGKEIKFLLHFVKESKQDESGMPNNRFLAERTGGTYSTLKVQPAELEDSGVYFCASSQSTGGEQYFGPGTRLTVT.

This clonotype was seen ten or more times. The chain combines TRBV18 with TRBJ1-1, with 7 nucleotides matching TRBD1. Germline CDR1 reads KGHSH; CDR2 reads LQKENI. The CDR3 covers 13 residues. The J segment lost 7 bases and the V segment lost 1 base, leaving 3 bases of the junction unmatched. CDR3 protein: CASSPQGAVEAFF. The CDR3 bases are TGTGCCAGCTCACCACAGGGGGCGGTTGAAGCTTTCTTT.

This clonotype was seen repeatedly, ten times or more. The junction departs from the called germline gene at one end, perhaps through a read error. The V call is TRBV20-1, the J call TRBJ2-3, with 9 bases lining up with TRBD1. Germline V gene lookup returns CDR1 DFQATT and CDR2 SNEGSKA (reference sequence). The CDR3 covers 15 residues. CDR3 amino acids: CSARDTGGSTNTQYF. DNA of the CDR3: TGCAGTGCTAGAGATACAGGGGGCTCCACAAATACGCAGTATTTT.